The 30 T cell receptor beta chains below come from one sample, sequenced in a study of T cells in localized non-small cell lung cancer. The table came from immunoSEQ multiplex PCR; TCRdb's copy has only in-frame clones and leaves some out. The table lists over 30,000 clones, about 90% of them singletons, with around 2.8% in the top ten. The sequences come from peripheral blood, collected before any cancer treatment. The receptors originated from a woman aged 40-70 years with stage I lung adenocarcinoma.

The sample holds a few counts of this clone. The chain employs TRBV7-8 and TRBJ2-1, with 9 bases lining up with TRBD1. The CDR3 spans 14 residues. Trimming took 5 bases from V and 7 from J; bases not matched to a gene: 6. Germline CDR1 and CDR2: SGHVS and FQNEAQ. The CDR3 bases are TGTGCCAGCAGCCCGCGGACAGGGGCTAATGAGCAGTTCTTC. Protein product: CASSPRTGANEQFF.

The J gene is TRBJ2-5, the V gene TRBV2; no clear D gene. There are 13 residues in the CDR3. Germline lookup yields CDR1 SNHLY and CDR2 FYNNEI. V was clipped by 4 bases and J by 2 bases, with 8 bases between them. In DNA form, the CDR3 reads TGTGCCAGCAGTGTGAACAGTCAAGAGACCCAGTACTTC. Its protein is CASSVNSQETQYF.

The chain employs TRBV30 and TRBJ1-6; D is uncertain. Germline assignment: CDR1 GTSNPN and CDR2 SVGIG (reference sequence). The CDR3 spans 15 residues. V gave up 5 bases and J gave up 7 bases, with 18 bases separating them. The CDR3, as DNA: TGTGCCTGGGTTACCTCCATAGGTGGAAATTCACCCCTCCACTTT. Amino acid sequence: CAWVTSIGGNSPLHF.

CDR3 coding DNA: TGTGCCAGCAGACCAAACACAGGGGCCTACACCTTC. This translates into CASRPNTGAYTF. V is TRBV5-6 and J is TRBJ1-2; 7 bases map to TRBD1. V lost 5 bases, J lost 10 bases, and 8 bases stayed unmatched. Germline values: CDR1 SGHDT, CDR2 YYEEEE. There are 12 residues in the CDR3.

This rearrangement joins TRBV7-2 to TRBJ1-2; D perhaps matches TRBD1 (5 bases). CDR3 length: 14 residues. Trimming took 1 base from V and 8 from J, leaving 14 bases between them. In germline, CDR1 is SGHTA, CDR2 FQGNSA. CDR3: CASSLEWQGEGYTF. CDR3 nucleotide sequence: TGTGCCAGCAGCTTAGAGTGGCAGGGTGAAGGCTACACCTTC.

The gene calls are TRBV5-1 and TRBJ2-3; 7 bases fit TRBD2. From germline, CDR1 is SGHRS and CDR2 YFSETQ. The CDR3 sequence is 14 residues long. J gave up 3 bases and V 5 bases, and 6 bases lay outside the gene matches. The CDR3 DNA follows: TGCGCCAGCAGTGGGCGGGAGCGGACAGATACGCAGTATTTT. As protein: CASSGRERTDTQYF. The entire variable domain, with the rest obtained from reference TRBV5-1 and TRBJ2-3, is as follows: KAGVTQTPRYLIKTRGQQVTLSCSPISGHRSVSWYQQTPGQGLQFLFEYFSETQRNKGNFPGRFSGRQFSNSRSEMNVSTLELGDSALYLCASSGRERTDTQYFGPGTRLTVL.

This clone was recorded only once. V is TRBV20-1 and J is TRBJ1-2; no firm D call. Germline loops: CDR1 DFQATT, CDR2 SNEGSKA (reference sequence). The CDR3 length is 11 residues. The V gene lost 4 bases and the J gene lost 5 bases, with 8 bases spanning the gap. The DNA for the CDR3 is TGCAGTGCTAAGGATATGTATGGCTACACCTTC. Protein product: CSAKDMYGYTF.

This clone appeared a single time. Here the CDR3 reads CASSIGQRNTEAFF. The CDR3 DNA sequence: TGTGCCAGCTCCATAGGGCAGCGGAACACTGAAGCTTTCTTT. The chain is built from TRBV28 and TRBJ1-1; D not certain. V shed 8 bases and J shed 1 base, with 14 bases lying between them. Germline V lookup: CDR1 MDHEN, CDR2 SYDVKM. This CDR3 region has 14 residues. Full variable domain (rest looked up from reference TRBV28 and TRBJ1-1): DVKVTQSSRYLVKRTGEKVFLECVQDMDHENMFWYRQDPGLGLRLIYFSYDVKMKEKGDIPEGYSVSREKKERFSLILESASTNQTSMYLCASSIGQRNTEAFFGQGTRLTVV.

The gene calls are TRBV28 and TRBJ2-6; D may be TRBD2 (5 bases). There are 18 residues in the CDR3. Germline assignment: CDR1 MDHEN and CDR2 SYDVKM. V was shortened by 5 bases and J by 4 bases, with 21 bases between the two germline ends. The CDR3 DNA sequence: TGTGCCAGCAGTCCACGTTTGGGGAGAGGGCAAGGGGCCAACGTCCTGACTTTC. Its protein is CASSPRLGRGQGANVLTF.

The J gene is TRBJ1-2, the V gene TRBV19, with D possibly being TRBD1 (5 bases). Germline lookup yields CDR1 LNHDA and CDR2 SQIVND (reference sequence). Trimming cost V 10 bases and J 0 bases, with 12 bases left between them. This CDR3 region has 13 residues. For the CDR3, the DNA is TGTGCCATATCGAGGGGAGCTAACTATGGCTACACCTTC. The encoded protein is CAISRGANYGYTF. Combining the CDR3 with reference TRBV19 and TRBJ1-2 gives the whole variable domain DGGITQSPKYLFRKEGQNVTLSCEQNLNHDAMYWYRQDPGQGLRLIYYSQIVNDFQKGDIAEGYSVSREKKESFPLTVTSAQKNPTAFYLCAISRGANYGYTFGSGTRLTVV.

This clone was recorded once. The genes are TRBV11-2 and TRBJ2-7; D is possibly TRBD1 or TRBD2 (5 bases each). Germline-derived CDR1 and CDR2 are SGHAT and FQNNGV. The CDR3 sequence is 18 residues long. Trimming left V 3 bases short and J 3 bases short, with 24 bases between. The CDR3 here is CASSFGMAGVKRGYEQYF. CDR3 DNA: TGTGCCAGCAGCTTCGGGATGGCAGGAGTGAAAAGGGGCTACGAGCAGTACTTC.

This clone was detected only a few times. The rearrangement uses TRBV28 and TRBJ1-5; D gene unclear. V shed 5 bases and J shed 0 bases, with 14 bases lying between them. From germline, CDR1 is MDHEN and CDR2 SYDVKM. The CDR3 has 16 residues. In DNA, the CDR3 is TGTGCCAGCAGTAAAGGTGGGCGGGATAGCAATCAGCCCCAGCATTTT. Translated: CASSKGGRDSNQPQHF. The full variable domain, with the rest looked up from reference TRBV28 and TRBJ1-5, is DVKVTQSSRYLVKRTGEKVFLECVQDMDHENMFWYRQDPGLGLRLIYFSYDVKMKEKGDIPEGYSVSREKKERFSLILESASTNQTSMYLCASSKGGRDSNQPQHFGDGTRLSIL.

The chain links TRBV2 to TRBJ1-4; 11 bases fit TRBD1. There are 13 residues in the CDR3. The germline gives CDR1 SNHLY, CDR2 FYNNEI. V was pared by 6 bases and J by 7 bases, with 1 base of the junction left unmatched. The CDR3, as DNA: TGTGCCAGCAGGGACAGGGGGCTTGAAAAACTGTTTTTT. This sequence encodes CASRDRGLEKLFF.

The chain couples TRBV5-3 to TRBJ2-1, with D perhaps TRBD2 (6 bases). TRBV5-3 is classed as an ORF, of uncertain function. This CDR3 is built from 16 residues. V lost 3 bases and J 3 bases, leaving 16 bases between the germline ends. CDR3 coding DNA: TGTGCCAGAAGCTCACTCCGGGACTCTCGCTACAATGAGCAGTTCTTC. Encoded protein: CARSSLRDSRYNEQFF.

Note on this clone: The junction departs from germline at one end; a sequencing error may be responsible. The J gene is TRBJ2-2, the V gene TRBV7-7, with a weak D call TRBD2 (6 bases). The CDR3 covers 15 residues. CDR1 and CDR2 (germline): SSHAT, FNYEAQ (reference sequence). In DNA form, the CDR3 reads TGTGCTAGCAGCTTAGAAGCGGGGAACACCGGGGAGCTGTTTTTT. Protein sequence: CASSLEAGNTGELFF.

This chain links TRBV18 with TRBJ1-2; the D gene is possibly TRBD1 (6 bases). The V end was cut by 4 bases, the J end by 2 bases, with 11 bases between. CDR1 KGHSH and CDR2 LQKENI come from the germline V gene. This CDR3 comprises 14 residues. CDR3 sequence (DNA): TGTGCCAGCTCACAAACAACAGGGAACTATGGCTACACCTTC. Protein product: CASSQTTGNYGYTF.

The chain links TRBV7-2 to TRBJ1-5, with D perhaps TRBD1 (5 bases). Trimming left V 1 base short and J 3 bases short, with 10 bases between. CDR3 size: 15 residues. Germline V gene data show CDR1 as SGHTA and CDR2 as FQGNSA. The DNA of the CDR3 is TGTGCCAGCAGCTTAGTGGGGGGTATCAATCAGCCCCAGCATTTT. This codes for CASSLVGGINQPQHF.

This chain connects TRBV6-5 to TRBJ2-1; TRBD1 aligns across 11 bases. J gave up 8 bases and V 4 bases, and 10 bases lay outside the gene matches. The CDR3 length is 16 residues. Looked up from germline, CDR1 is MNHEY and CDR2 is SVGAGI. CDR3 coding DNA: TGTGCCAGCAGTTGGGCGGGGGACAGGGGGACCCATGAGCAGTTCTTC. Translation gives CASSWAGDRGTHEQFF.

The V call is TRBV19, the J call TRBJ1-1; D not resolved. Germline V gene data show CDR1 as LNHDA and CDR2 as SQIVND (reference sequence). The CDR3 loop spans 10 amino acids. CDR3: CAIGRTEAFF. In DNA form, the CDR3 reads TGTGCTATAGGAAGGACTGAAGCTTTCTTT.

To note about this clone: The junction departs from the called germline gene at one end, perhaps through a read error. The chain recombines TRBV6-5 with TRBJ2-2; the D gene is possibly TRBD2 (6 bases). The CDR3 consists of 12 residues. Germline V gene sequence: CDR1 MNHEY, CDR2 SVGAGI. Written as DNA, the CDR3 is TGCGTAACGGAGGGAAACACCGGGGAGCTGTTTTTT. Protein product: CVTEGNTGELFF.

The CDR3, as DNA: TGTGCCAGCAGAACGGACGGCCAAGAGACCCAGTACTTC. Protein: CASRTDGQETQYF. The genes are TRBV6-1 and TRBJ2-5; D is unresolved. The CDR3 has 13 residues. CDR1 and CDR2 (germline): MNHNS, SASEGT. V was trimmed by 6 bases and J by 1 base, leaving 9 bases between them.

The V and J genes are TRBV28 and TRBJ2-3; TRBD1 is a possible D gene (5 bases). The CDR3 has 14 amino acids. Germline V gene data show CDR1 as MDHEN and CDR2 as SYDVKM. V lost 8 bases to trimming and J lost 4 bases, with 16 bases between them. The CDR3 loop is CASASQGSSDTQYF. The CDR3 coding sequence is TGTGCCAGCGCCTCTCAGGGTAGCTCAGATACGCAGTATTTT.

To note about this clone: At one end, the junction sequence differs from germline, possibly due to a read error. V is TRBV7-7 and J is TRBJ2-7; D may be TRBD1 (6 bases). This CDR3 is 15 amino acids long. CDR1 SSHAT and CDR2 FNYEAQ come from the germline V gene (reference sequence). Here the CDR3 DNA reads TGTGCTAGCAGCTTAGGGCCTCAGGGGAACCACGAGCAGTACTTC. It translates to CASSLGPQGNHEQYF.

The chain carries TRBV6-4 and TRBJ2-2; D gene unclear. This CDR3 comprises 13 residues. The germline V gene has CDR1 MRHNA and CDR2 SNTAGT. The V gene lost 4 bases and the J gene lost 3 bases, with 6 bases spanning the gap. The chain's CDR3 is CASSASDTGELFF. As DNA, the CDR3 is TGTGCCAGCAGTGCCTCGGACACCGGGGAGCTGTTTTTT.

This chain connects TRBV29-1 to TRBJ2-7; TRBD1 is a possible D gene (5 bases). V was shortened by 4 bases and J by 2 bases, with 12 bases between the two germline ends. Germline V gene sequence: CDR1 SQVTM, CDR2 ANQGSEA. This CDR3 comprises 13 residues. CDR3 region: CSVGGAVAYEQYF. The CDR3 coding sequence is TGCAGCGTTGGTGGGGCGGTCGCCTACGAGCAGTACTTC.

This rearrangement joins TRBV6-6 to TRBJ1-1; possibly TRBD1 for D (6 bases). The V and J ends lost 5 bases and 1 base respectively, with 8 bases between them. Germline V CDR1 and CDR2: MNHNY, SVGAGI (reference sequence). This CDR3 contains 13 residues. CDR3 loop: CASSPGQNTEAFF. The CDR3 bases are TGTGCCAGCAGTCCGGGACAGAACACTGAAGCTTTCTTT.

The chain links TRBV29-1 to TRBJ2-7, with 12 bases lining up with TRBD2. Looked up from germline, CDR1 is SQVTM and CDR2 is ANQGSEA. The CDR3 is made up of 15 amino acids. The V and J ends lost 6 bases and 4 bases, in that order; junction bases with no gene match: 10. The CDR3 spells CSVLRLAGVAYEQYF. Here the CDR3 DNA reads TGCAGCGTCCTAAGACTAGCGGGAGTTGCATACGAGCAGTACTTC.

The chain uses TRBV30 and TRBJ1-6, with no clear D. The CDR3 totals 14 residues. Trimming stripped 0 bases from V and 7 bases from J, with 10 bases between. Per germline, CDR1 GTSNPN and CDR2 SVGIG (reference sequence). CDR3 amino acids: CAWSVLPNNSPLHF. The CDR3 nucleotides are TGTGCCTGGAGTGTACTCCCAAACAATTCACCCCTCCACTTT. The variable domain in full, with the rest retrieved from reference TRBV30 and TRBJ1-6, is SQTIHQWPATLVQPVGSPLSLECTVEGTSNPNLYWYRQAAGRGLQLLFYSVGIGQISSEVPQNLSASRPQDRQFILSSKKLLLSDSGFYLCAWSVLPNNSPLHFGNGTRLTVT.

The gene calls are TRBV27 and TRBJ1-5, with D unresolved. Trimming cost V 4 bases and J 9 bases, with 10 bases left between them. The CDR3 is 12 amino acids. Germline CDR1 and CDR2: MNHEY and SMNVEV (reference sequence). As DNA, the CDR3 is TGTGCCAGCAGTTCTAAAAACGGGCCCCAGCATTTT. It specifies CASSSKNGPQHF.

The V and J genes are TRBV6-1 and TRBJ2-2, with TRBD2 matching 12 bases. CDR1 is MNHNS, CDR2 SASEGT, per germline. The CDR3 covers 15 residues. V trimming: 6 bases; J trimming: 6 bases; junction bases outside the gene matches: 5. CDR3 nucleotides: TGTGCCAGCAGGTTACTAGCGGGAGGATCCGGGGAGCTGTTTTTT. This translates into CASRLLAGGSGELFF.